These T cell receptor beta chains were read from a single sample in a study of beta chain features in type 1 diabetes. Clones were read by immunoSEQ multiplex PCR, and TCRdb kept only the in-frame ones, dropping some. The repertoire includes 250,000 to 350,000 clones, about 15% of them detected once, and less than 0.02% sits in the top ten. Sequencing was carried out using naive CD4+ T cells from blood. All receptors derive from a man aged 18 to 30 with type 1 diabetes. The CDR3 runs from the conserved cysteine through the conserved F or W. Fields, in order: clone size, V gene, D gene, J gene, CDR3 protein, CDR3 DNA. A D gene is named only where the DNA matches it firmly. Expanded clones get a size class; other rows say once, few or many, or leave the size out.

>few|TRBV28|NA|TRBJ2-4
CASSLPAGKNIQYF
TGTGCCAGCAGTTTACCAGCAGGGAAAAACATTCAGTACTTC
>NA|TRBV6-6|TRBD2|TRBJ2-7
CASSRDAGVYEQYF
TGTGCCAGCAGTCGAGACGCGGGGGTCTACGAGCAGTACTTC
>NA|TRBV28|TRBD1|TRBJ2-3
CASGQVGTDTQYF
TGTGCCAGCGGACAGGTGGGCACAGATACGCAGTATTTT
>few|TRBV5-1|NA|TRBJ2-2
CASSFSGGASTGELFF
TGCGCCAGCAGCTTCTCGGGGGGCGCGAGCACCGGGGAGCTGTTTTTT
>NA|TRBV20-1|NA|TRBJ2-7
CSARSPYEQYF
TGCAGTGCTAGGAGCCCCTACGAGCAGTACTTC
>NA|TRBV6-6|TRBD1|TRBJ2-5
CASSGDRVFDSRDF
TGTGCCAGCAGCGGTGACAGGGTATTTGATTCCCGGGACTTC
>NA|TRBV30|TRBD1|TRBJ1-6
CAWSVIQGGNSPLHF
TGTGCCTGGAGTGTGATACAGGGGGGGAATTCACCCCTCCACTTT
>few|TRBV11-2|NA|TRBJ2-1
CASTLGLSYNEQFF
TGTGCCAGCACCCTCGGACTCTCCTACAATGAGCAGTTCTTC
>few|TRBV30|NA|TRBJ2-5
CATKGGEETQYF
TGTGCCACCAAGGGGGGGGAAGAGACCCAGTACTTC
>NA|TRBV29-1|TRBD2|TRBJ2-7
CSAFEGGDEQYF
TGCAGCGCCTTTGAGGGAGGGGACGAGCAGTACTTC